This entry is about one T cell receptor (beta chain). The assay was immunoSEQ multiplex PCR, and TCRdb's table has in-frame clones only and misses some. Here the sample spans about 300,000 clones, more than 70% being singletons. CDR1 and CDR2 (germline): MNHEY, SVGAGI. Germline trimming cut 0 bases from V and 8 bases from J; bases unmatched to any gene: 8. The CDR3 is 16 residues long. The data derive from a study of blood T cell repertoires in COVID-19. Turning to the study itself: The origin of the acute and convalescent COVID-19 samples was the United States, Italy and Spain. The analysed material was cDNA or gDNA that came from T cells, B-cell-depleted T cells, or PBMCs.

The clonotype comes from a woman aged 30 to 39 with COVID-19, enrolled during active disease. The sample was peripheral blood. The chain carries TRBV6-5 and TRBJ1-2; 11 bases line up with TRBD1. The CDR3 DNA sequence: TGTGCCAGCAGTTACTCCCGGGACAGGGGGGAATGGGGCTACACCTTC. Residues: CASSYSRDRGEWGYTF.